This TCR beta chain was recovered during a study of beta chain features in type 1 diabetes. Overall study findings and caveats: It was among patients, rather than healthy donors, that naive, central memory and Treg TCRB repertoires appeared more similar. When Type 1 diabetes patients were examined, their TCRB CDR3s proved moderately but significantly shorter in all four CD4+ subsets.

Sequenced material consisted of expressed TCRB transcripts (all of the isolated RNA was reverse transcribed). The data were produced by immunoSEQ multiplex PCR, yet TCRdb's version contains in-frame clones alone and is incomplete. The sample has over 300,000 clones, roughly 8.8% seen once. A single heparinised draw of approximately 100 mL on average was taken per donor. V was pared by 5 bases and J by 2 bases, with 15 bases between. This CDR3 is built from 15 residues. Germline CDR1 reads SGHTA; CDR2 reads FQGNSA. In regard to this clone: Its antigen is unknown.

Material: central memory CD4+ T cells from blood. J is TRBJ2-5 and V is TRBV7-2; no clear D. The clonotype was recovered from a man aged 30 to 45 with type 1 diabetes. CDR3 DNA sequence: TGTGCCAGCAGCCCCGAGGCGGCGGATCAAGAGACCCAGTACTTC. It is translated as CASSPEAADQETQYF.